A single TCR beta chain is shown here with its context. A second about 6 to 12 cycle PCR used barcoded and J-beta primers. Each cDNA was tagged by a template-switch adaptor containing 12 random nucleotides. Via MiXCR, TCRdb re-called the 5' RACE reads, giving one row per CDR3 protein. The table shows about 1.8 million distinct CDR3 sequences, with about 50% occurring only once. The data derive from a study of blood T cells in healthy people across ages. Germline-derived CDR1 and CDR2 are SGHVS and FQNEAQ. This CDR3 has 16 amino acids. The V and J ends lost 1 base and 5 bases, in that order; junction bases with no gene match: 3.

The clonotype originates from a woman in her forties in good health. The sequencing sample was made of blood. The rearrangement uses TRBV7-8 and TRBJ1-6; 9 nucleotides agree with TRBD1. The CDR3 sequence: CASSLDRGRDNSPLHF. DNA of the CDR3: TGTGCCAGCAGCTTAGACAGGGGGCGGGATAATTCACCCCTCCACTTT. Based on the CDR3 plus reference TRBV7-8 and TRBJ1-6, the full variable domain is GAGVSQSPRYKVAKRGQDVALRCDPISGHVSLFWYQQALGQGPEFLTYFQNEAQLDKSGLPSDRFFAERPEGSVSTLKIQRTQQEDSAVYLCASSLDRGRDNSPLHFGNGTRLTVT.